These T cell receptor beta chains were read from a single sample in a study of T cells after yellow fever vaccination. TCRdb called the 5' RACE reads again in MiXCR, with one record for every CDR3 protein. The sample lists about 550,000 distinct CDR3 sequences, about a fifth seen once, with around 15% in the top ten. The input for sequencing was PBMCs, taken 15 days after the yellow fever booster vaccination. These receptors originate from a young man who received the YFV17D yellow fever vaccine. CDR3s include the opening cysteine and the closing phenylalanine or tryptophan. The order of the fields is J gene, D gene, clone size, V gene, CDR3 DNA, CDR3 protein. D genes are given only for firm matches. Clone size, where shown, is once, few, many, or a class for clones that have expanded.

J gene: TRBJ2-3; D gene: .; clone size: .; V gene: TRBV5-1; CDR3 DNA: TGCGCCAGCAGCTTGCCGGGAGACACAGATACGCAGTATTTT; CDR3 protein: CASSLPGDTDTQYF
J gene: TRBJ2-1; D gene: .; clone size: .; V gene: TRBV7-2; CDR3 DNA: TGTGCCAGCAGCGGGATTACCCCGTACAATGAGCAGTTCTTC; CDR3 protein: CASSGITPYNEQFF
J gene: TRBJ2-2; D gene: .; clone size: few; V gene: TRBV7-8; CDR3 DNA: TGTGCCAGCAGCTTAGAGCGAACGAAGACCGGGGAGCTGTTTTTT; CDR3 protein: CASSLERTKTGELFF
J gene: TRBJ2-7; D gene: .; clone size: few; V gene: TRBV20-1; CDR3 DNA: TGCAGTGCTATTTCTGTGGAGGGCTACGAGCAGTACTTC; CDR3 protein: CSAISVEGYEQYF
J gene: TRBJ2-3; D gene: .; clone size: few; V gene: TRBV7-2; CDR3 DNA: TGTGCCAGCAGCTTTATAACCACAGATACGCAGTATTTT; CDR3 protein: CASSFITTDTQYF
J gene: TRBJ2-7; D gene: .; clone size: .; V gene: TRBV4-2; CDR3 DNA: TGTGCCAGCAGCCCATTGGGGAAGAGCTCCTACGAGCAGTACTTC; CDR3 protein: CASSPLGKSSYEQYF
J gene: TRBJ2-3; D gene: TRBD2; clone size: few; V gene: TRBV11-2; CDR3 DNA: TGTGCCAGCAGCTTAACTAGCGGGAGAGCAGATACGCAGTATTTT; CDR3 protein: CASSLTSGRADTQYF
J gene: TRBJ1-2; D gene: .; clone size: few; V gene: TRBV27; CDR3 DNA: TGTGCCAGCAGGAGCCGGGGGACCTATGGCTACACCTTC; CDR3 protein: CASRSRGTYGYTF
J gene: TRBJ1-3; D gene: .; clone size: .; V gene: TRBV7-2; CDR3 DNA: TGTGCCAGCAGCCAAATCAGACACTCTGGAAACACCATATATTTT; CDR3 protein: CASSQIRHSGNTIYF
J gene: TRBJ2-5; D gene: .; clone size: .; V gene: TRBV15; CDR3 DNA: TGTGCCACCAGCAGCCCCAGAGATTGGAAGGCCCGGGATCCCGAGACCCAGTACTTC; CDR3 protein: CATSSPRDWKARDPETQYF
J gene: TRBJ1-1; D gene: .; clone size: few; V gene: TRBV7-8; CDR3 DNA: TGTGCCAGCAGACTCTATTTTGACGAGGAGAATGAAGCTTTCTTT; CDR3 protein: CASRLYFDEENEAFF
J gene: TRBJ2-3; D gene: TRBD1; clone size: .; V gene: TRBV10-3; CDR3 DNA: TGTGCCATCAGTGGCCGGGACAGGGGGGGCACAGATACGCAGTATTTT; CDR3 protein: CAISGRDRGGTDTQYF
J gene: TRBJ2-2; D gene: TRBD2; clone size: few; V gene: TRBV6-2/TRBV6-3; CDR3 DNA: TGTGCCAGCAGTAACCACCTGACCGGGACTAGCGGGAGGAACACCGGGGAGCTGTTTTTT; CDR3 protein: CASSNHLTGTSGRNTGELFF
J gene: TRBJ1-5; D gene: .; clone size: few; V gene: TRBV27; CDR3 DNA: TGTGCCAGCAGTTTAGTGGCAAATAATCAGCCCCAGCATTTT; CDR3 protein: CASSLVANNQPQHF
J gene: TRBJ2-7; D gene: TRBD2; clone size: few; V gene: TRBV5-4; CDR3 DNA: TGTGCCAGCAGCGCTTTAGCGGGAGGGCTGGACGAGCAGTACTTC; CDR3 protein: CASSALAGGLDEQYF
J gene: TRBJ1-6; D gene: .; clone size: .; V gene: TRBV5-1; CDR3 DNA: TGCGCCAGCAGCTTGGGGCAGAACTATAATTCACCCCTCCACTTT; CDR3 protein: CASSLGQNYNSPLHF
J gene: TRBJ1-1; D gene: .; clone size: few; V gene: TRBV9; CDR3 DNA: TGTGCCAGCAGCGCCCCAGGGACGGCTGAAGCTTTCTTT; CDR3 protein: CASSAPGTAEAFF
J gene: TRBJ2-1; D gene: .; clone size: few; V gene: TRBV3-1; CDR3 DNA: TGTGCCAGCAGCCAGAAGCGGTACAATGAGCAGTTCTTC; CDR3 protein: CASSQKRYNEQFF
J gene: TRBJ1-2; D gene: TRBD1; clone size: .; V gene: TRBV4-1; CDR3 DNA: TGCGCCAGCAGCGCGCGGGACAGGGGATATGGCTACACCTTC; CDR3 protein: CASSARDRGYGYTF
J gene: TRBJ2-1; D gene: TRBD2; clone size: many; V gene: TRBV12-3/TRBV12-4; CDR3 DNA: TGTGCCAGCAGTTTCGGGACTAGCGGCACTGAGCAGTTCTTC; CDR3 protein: CASSFGTSGTEQFF
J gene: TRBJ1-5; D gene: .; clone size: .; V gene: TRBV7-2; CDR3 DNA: TGTGCCAGCAGCTTAGGCACCTATAGCAATCAGCCCCAGCATTTT; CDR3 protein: CASSLGTYSNQPQHF
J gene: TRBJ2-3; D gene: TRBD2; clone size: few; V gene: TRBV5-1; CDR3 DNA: TGCGCCAGCAGCGAGCTAGCGGGAGTGAGCACAGATACGCAGTATTTT; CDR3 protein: CASSELAGVSTDTQYF
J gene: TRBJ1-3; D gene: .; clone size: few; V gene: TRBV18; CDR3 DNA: TGTGCCAGCTCACGCCAGGTCTCTGGAAACACCATATATTTT; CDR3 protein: CASSRQVSGNTIYF
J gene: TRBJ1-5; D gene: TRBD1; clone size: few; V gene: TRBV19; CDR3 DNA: TGTGCCAGTACCCTCTCGGACAGGTACAATCAGCCCCAGCATTTT; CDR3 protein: CASTLSDRYNQPQHF
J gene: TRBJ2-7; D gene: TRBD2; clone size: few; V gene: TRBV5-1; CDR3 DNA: TGCGCCAGCAGCTTGTTGCGGGAGGGTTCCTACGAGCAGTACTTC; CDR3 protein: CASSLLREGSYEQYF
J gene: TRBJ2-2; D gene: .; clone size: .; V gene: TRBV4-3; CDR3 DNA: TGCGCCAGCAGCCAAAGGGGCGCTTTAACCGGGGAGCTGTTTTTT; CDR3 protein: CASSQRGALTGELFF
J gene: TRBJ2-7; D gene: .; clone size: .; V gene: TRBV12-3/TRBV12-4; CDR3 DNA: TGTGCCAGCAGCGTCCAGGGAACCTACGAGCAGTACTTC; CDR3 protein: CASSVQGTYEQYF
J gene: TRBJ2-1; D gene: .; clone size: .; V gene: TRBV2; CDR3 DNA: TGTGCCAGCAGCGAAGCGAGCTCCTACAATGAGCAGTTCTTC; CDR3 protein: CASSEASSYNEQFF
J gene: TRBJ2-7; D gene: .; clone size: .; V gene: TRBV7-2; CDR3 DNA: TGTGCCAGCAGCTTACTGACTATCGACGAGCAGTACTTC; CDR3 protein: CASSLLTIDEQYF
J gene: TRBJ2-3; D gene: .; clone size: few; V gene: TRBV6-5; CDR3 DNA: TGTGCCAGCAACAGACCTAGCACAGATACGCAGTATTTT; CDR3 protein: CASNRPSTDTQYF
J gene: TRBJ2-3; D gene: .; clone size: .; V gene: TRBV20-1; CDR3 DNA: TGCAGTGCTCGAAGCGGAGCCACAGATACGCAGTATTTT; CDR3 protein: CSARSGATDTQYF
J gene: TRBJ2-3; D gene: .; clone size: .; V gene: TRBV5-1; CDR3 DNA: TGCGCCAGCATGGTCCAGGCGGAGACAGATACGCAGTATTTT; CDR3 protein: CASMVQAETDTQYF
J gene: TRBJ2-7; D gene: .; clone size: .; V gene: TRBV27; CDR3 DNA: TGTGCCAGCAGTTCGCTGGGGCAGCAGTACTTC; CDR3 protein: CASSSLGQQYF
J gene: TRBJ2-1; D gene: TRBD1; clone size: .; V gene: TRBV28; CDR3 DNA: TGTGCCAGCAGTTCGGCCGGGACAGGGGTGAGGGATGAGCAGTTCTTC; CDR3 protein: CASSSAGTGVRDEQFF
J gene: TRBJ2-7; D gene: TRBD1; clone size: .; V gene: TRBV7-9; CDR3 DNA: TGTGCCAGCAGCCCGCTTTCTGGGCAGGGGGTCTCCTACGAGCAGTACTTC; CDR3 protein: CASSPLSGQGVSYEQYF
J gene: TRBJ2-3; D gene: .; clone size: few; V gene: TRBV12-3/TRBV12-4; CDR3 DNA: TGTGCCAGCACGTCTGGTAGCACAGATACGCAGTATTTT; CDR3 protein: CASTSGSTDTQYF
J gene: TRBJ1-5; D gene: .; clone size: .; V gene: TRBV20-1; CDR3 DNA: TGCAGTGCGCACCGAGGGGGAAATCAGCCCCAGCATTTT; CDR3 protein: CSAHRGGNQPQHF
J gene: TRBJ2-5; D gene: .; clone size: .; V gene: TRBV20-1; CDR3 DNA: TGCAGTGCTAGAGATGAGAGGGTCCAAGAGACCCAGTACTTC; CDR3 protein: CSARDERVQETQYF
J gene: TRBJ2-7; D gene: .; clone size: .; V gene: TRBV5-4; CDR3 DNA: TGTGCCAGCAGCTTGGAACCGGGTGGGCAGTACTTC; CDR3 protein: CASSLEPGGQYF
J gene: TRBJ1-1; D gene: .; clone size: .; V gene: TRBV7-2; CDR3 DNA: TGTGCCAGCAGCTTGGGGTGGAACACTGAAGCTTTCTTT; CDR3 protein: CASSLGWNTEAFF
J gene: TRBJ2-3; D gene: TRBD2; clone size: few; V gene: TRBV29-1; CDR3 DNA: TGCAGCCTATCGGCGGGGGTACGCACAGATACGCAGTATTTT; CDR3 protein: CSLSAGVRTDTQYF
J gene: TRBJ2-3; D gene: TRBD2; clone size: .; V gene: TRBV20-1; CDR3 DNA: TGCAGTGCTTTTAGCGGGAGGGTCCAAACAGATACGCAGTATTTT; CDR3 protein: CSAFSGRVQTDTQYF
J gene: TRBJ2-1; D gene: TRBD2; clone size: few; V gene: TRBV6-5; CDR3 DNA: TGTGCCAGCAGTTCCCTGGGGTTGATGCTAGCGGGATACAATGAGCAGTTCTTC; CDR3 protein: CASSSLGLMLAGYNEQFF
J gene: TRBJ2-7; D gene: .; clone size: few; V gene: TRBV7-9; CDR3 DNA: TGTGCCAGCAGCATCCCGTCGGGGCGATTGGGGGAGCAGTACTTC; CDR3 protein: CASSIPSGRLGEQYF
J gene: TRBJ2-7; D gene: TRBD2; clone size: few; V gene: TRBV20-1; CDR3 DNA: TGCAGTGCTATGGCCCGAATAGCGGGAGTGTCAGAGCAGTACTTC; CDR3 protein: CSAMARIAGVSEQYF
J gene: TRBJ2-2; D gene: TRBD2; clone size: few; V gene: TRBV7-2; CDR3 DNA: TGTGCCAGCAGCCGACTCTCGACGGGGGGCGGGGAGCTGTTTTTT; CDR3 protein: CASSRLSTGGGELFF
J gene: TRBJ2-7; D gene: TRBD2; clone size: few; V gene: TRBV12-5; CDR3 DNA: TGTGCTAGTGGTCCTCCCGGGGCGGGAGGGGCGTACGAGCAGTACTTC; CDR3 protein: CASGPPGAGGAYEQYF
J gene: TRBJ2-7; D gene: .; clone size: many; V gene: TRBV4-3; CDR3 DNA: TGCGCCAGCAGCTTCCTCTGGGGGGGGCGCGACGAGCAGTACTTC; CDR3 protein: CASSFLWGGRDEQYF
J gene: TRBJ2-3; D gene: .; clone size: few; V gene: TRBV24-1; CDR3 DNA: TGTGCCACCAGTGATAGGACAGTGGATACGCAGTATTTT; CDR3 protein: CATSDRTVDTQYF
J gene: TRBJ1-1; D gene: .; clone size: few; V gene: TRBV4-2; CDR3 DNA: TGTGCCAGCAGCCAGGGACAACTACGGACGAGCGAAGCTTTCTTT; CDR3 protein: CASSQGQLRTSEAFF
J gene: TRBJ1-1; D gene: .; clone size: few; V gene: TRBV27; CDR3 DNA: TGTGCCAGCAGTTTATGGGGGGGGGACACTGAAGCTTTCTTT; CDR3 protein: CASSLWGGDTEAFF
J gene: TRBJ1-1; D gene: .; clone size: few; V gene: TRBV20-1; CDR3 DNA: TGCAGTGCTAGACTAGACACTGAAGCTTTCTTT; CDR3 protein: CSARLDTEAFF